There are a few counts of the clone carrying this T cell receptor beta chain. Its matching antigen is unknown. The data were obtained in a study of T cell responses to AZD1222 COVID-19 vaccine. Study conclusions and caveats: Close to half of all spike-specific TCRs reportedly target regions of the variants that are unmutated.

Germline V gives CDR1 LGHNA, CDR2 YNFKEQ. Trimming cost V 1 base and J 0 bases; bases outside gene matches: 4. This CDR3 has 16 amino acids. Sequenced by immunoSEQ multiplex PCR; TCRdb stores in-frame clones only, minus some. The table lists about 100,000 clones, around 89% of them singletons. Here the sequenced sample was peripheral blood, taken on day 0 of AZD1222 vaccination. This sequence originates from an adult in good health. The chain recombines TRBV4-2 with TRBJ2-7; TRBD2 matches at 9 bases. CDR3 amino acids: CASSQVASGTSYEQYF. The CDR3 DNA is TGTGCCAGCAGCCAAGTAGCTAGCGGGACCTCCTACGAGCAGTACTTC.